Listed below are T cell receptor beta chains from one sample, sequenced in a study of technical replicates of blood from several donors. Data came from immunoSEQ multiplex PCR; TCRdb stores just in-frame clones and leaves some out. The table includes fewer than 80,000 clones, around 86% detected once. What was sequenced was PBMCs. The receptors stem from a human donor in good health. Some clones in this sample may be carry-over from other donors' samples. CDR3s include the opening cysteine and the closing phenylalanine or tryptophan. Each record gives: CDR3 length, clone size, V gene, J gene, D gene, CDR3 DNA, CDR3 protein. A D gene is named only where the DNA matches it firmly. For some rows the clone size is stated as once, few or many, or as a class when expanded; others skip it.

>16|once|TRBV5-4|TRBJ2-2|TRBD2
TGTGCCAGCAGCTCCCTAGCGGGAGATTACACCGGGGAGCTGTTTTTT
CASSSLAGDYTGELFF
>14|NA|TRBV30|TRBJ2-3|TRBD2
TGTGCCTGGGGTAGCGGGAGAATCGCGGATACGCAGTATTTT
CAWGSGRIADTQYF
>11|NA|TRBV30|TRBJ1-3|NA
TGTGCCTGGACGGGAAGGGACACCATATATTTT
CAWTGRDTIYF
>13|NA|TRBV14|TRBJ2-7|NA
TGTGCCAGCCCCCTTAGCGGCCCCTACGAGCAGTACTTC
CASPLSGPYEQYF
>16|NA|TRBV6-6|TRBJ1-3|TRBD1
TGTGCCAGCACCTACCGGACAGGGACAGTTGGAAACACCATATATTTT
CASTYRTGTVGNTIYF
>17|NA|TRBV14|TRBJ2-5|TRBD2
TGTGCCAGCAGCCAAGATTACGGCGGGGGGGTCGTTGCGACCCAGTACTTC
CASSQDYGGGVVATQYF
>15|NA|TRBV27|TRBJ2-1|NA
TGTGCCAGCAGTTTAGGCCTAGATAAGTACAATGAGCAGTTCTTC
CASSLGLDKYNEQFF
>14|NA|TRBV9|TRBJ1-4|NA
TGTGCCAGCAGCGCTCGGGGAGTAAATGAAAAACTGTTTTTT
CASSARGVNEKLFF
>14|NA|TRBV5-1|TRBJ1-1|NA
TGCGCCAGCAGCTTTACCAGGGCCTCCACTGAAGCTTTCTTT
CASSFTRASTEAFF
>17|NA|TRBV5-1|TRBJ2-2|NA
TGCGCCAGCAGCATGGGGGCCCTGGGCGGGATAGCCGGGGAGCTGTTTTTT
CASSMGALGGIAGELFF
>15|NA|TRBV11-3|TRBJ2-1|NA
TGTGCCAGCAGCTTACGAGCGGGTGGTGGGGATGAGCAGTTCTTC
CASSLRAGGGDEQFF
>14|NA|TRBV5-6|TRBJ1-5|NA
TGTGCCAGCAGCTCCGGACAGCGTCCTCAGCCCCAGCATTTT
CASSSGQRPQPQHF
>16|NA|TRBV5-1|TRBJ2-1|TRBD2
TGCGCCAGCAGCTTGGAGCGGGGAGAAATCTACAATGAGCAGTTCTTC
CASSLERGEIYNEQFF
>15|NA|TRBV4-3|TRBJ2-5|NA
TGCGCCAGCAGCCAGCAACTAGCCTTACAAGAGACCCAGTACTTC
CASSQQLALQETQYF
>15|NA|TRBV18|TRBJ2-7|TRBD2
TGTGCCAGCTCCCCGACTAGCGGGGGGCAATACGAGCAGTACTTC
CASSPTSGGQYEQYF
>16|once|TRBV5-4|TRBJ2-3|NA
TGTGCCAGCAGCTTACCCGGAAAGCGGCTCACAGATACGCAGTATTTT
CASSLPGKRLTDTQYF
>13|NA|TRBV19|TRBJ2-7|NA
TGTGCCAGTAGTACTATGACAGCCTACGAGCAGTACTTC
CASSTMTAYEQYF
>17|NA|TRBV7-9|TRBJ1-2|TRBD1
TGTGCCAGCAGCTTACCCAACCGAGACAGGGGAGACTATGGCTACACCTTC
CASSLPNRDRGDYGYTF
>15|NA|TRBV27|TRBJ2-7|NA
TGTGCCAGCAGTTTACTGGCGGGACCTTACTACGAGCAGTACTTC
CASSLLAGPYYEQYF
>18|NA|TRBV7-2|TRBJ2-1|TRBD2
TGTGCCAGCAGCTGGGGTAGCGGGAGGGCTAGCTCCTACAATGAGCAGTTCTTC
CASSWGSGRASSYNEQFF
>13|NA|TRBV7-7|TRBJ2-1|TRBD2
TGTGCCAGCAGCCCCCGGGGAGGGACCGAGCAGTTCTTC
CASSPRGGTEQFF
>15|few|TRBV6-6|TRBJ2-3|TRBD2
TGTGCCAGCAGGACCGGACTAGCGGGAACAGATACGCAGTATTTT
CASRTGLAGTDTQYF
>15|NA|TRBV10-3|TRBJ1-5|NA
TGTGCCATCAGTGCCGGGCAGGGTGGAAATCAGCCCCAGCATTTT
CAISAGQGGNQPQHF
>15|NA|TRBV4-3|TRBJ1-4|TRBD1
TGCGCCAGCAGCCAAGCTCGGGGACAGGGGAAAAAACTGTTTTTT
CASSQARGQGKKLFF
>16|NA|TRBV7-2|TRBJ1-4|NA
TGTGCCAGCAGCCGACGACAGGCTTTAACTAATGAAAAACTGTTTTTT
CASSRRQALTNEKLFF
>13|few|TRBV10-3|TRBJ2-7|TRBD1
TGTGCCATCAGTGAGCAGGGGGCCTACGAGCAGTACTTC
CAISEQGAYEQYF
>15|few|TRBV7-6|TRBJ2-1|NA
TGTGCCAGCAGCTTAGATGGAGGGCGGAATTCTGAGCAGTTCTTC
CASSLDGGRNSEQFF